This entry lists 10 T cell receptor beta chains sequenced from one sample in a study of cytomegalovirus exposure and HLA in healthy donors. The PCR had 60 Vbeta and 13 Jbeta primers. Libraries were prepared by immunoSEQ multiplex PCR; TCRdb keeps only in-frame clonotypes and omits some of them. The sample has over 150,000 clones, roughly 79% seen once; the top ten hold 6% to 8%. The sequenced sample consisted of PBMCs. The receptors derive from a male donor in good health and CMV-seropositive.

This chain uses TRBV5-6 with TRBJ1-2; tentative D call: TRBD1 (6 bases). In germline, CDR1 is SGHDT, CDR2 YYEEEE. The germline V and J ends were trimmed by 4 bases and 6 bases, with 16 bases remaining between them. This CDR3 is built from 14 residues. The CDR3 nucleotides read TGTGCCAGCAGCCTAGCGGGGGGCGCGGATGGCTACACCTTC. Its translation: CASSLAGGADGYTF.

The chain is built from TRBV2 and TRBJ1-3, with 7 positions matching TRBD1. CDR1 is SNHLY, CDR2 FYNNEI, per germline. V lost 10 bases and J lost 2; bases outside the gene matches: 5. This CDR3 contains 13 residues. CDR3 sequence reads: CATRQGTGNTIYF. The CDR3 DNA sequence: TGTGCCACCCGACAGGGTACTGGAAACACCATATATTTT.

The chain uses TRBV19 and TRBJ2-1; TRBD2 matches 7 bases. CDR3 length: 15 amino acids. Trimming at V came to 2 bases and at J to 2 bases, leaving 3 bases not matched to a gene. Germline CDR1 reads LNHDA; CDR2 reads SQIVND (reference sequence). The CDR3 DNA reads TGTGCCAGTAGTATAACCCGGGGGGCCTACAATGAGCAGTTCTTC. As protein: CASSITRGAYNEQFF.

This rearrangement joins TRBV4-1 to TRBJ1-2, with 9 bases that match TRBD1. From germline, CDR1 is MGHRA and CDR2 YSYEKL. The CDR3 runs to 13 residues. The ends lost 3 bases at V and 8 bases at J; junction bases unmatched: 4. Here the CDR3 reads CASSQGTGIGYTF. The CDR3 DNA is TGCGCCAGCAGCCAGGGGACAGGGATCGGCTACACCTTC.

The chain has TRBV27 and TRBJ1-2; a weak D match, TRBD1 (6 bases). In germline, CDR1 is MNHEY, CDR2 SMNVEV (reference sequence). The CDR3 length is 16 residues. V lost 3 bases and J 1 base, leaving 15 bases between the germline ends. The CDR3 DNA is TGTGCCAGCAGTTTGGGGGCCGGAGTCCTTAACTATGGCTACACCTTC. Its translation is CASSLGAGVLNYGYTF.

The chain joins TRBV2 to TRBJ1-2, with TRBD1 identical over 9 bases. This CDR3 spans 13 amino acids. Looked up from germline, CDR1 is SNHLY and CDR2 is FYNNEI. The V gene end was trimmed by 5 bases and the J gene end by 5 bases; junction bases not matched to a gene: 3. The CDR3 region has the DNA TGTGCCAGCAGTACTGACAGGGGGTATGGCTACACCTTC. Protein product: CASSTDRGYGYTF.

The DNA of the CDR3 is TGTGCCAGCTCACCGACAGGGGACGAGCAGTACTTC. This sequence encodes CASSPTGDEQYF. The V call is TRBV18, the J call TRBJ2-7; 8 bases agree with TRBD1. The V segment lost 3 bases and the J segment 5 bases; nucleotides outside the gene matches: 0. From germline, CDR1 is KGHSH and CDR2 LQKENI. CDR3 size: 12 residues.

J is TRBJ2-3 and V is TRBV14; no clear D gene. CDR1 is SGHDN, CDR2 FVKESK, per germline. The CDR3 contains 15 residues. The V end lost 2 bases, the J end lost 0 bases, and 9 bases lay between the germline ends. CDR3 in amino acids: CASSQKSDSTDTQYF. The CDR3 bases are TGTGCCAGCAGCCAAAAGTCAGATAGCACAGATACGCAGTATTTT.

The chain employs TRBV11-1 and TRBJ2-3, with D possibly being TRBD1 (6 bases). The germline V and J ends were trimmed by 5 bases and 1 base, with 16 bases remaining between them. Germline assignment: CDR1 SGHAT and CDR2 FQDESV (reference sequence). The CDR3 length is 16 residues. This CDR3 is CASSVRAGARTDTQYF. The DNA for the CDR3 is TGTGCCAGCAGCGTAAGAGCAGGGGCACGCACAGATACGCAGTATTTT. The full variable domain, rest sourced from reference TRBV11-1 and TRBJ2-3, is EAEVAQSPRYKITEKSQAVAFWCDPISGHATLYWYRQILGQGPELLVQFQDESVVDDSQLPKDRFSAERLKGVDSTLKIQPAELGDSAMYLCASSVRAGARTDTQYFGPGTRLTVL.

J is TRBJ2-7 and V is TRBV19, with D maybe TRBD1 (6 bases). The CDR3 contains 15 residues. Germline loops: CDR1 LNHDA, CDR2 SQIVND (reference sequence). V gave up 5 bases and J gave up 2 bases, with 16 bases separating them. CDR3 nucleotides: TGTGCCAGTAGTCTATCGGGGACATCCACCTACGAGCAGTACTTC. This encodes CASSLSGTSTYEQYF.